This TCR beta chain was sequenced during a study of cytomegalovirus exposure and HLA in healthy donors. Study-wide context: Of a few hundred genotyped donors, 81% grouped in the Caucasian-associated ancestry cluster.

Regarding this clone: Its antigen is unidentified.

Study outcomes and limitations: Cytomegalovirus-associated status was assigned to 164 TCR beta chains. Earlier analysis found most TCR beta V segments productive about 90% or about 30% of the time.

The PCR was carried out with 60 Vbeta primers and 13 Jbeta primers. The repertoire was sequenced with immunoSEQ multiplex PCR; TCRdb's copy has only in-frame clones and lacks some. The sample consists of about 180,000 clones, 79% of them appearing once. The CDR3 has 16 residues. Germline V CDR1 and CDR2: KGHSH, LQKENI. V was clipped by 3 bases and J by 7 bases; unmatched bases: 11. Sequencing used PBMCs. The chain joins TRBV18 to TRBJ2-1; 8 positions match TRBD2. The source of this sequence is a woman aged 40 to 49 in good health and CMV-seronegative. This CDR3 is CASSPLPGGGGNEQFF. The CDR3 coding sequence is TGTGCCAGCTCACCCCTCCCGGGTGGCGGGGGGAATGAGCAGTTCTTC.